This T cell receptor beta chain was identified during a study of blood T cell repertoires in COVID-19. Study details: Sites across the United States, Italy and Spain contributed samples from acute and convalescent COVID-19. T cells, B-cell-depleted T cells, or PBMCs provided the cDNA or gDNA that served as material.

CDR1 LGHDT and CDR2 YNNKEL come from the germline V gene (reference sequence). V lost 5 bases to trimming and J lost 2 bases, with 19 bases between them. The CDR3 spans 18 residues. Authors' data handling: Amplification with reference gene primers provided the estimates of nucleated cell counts. Clones were read by immunoSEQ multiplex PCR, and TCRdb kept only the in-frame ones, dropping some. The V and J calls and clone size come from that table; D and trimming were worked out from the DNA. The repertoire holds around 230,000 clones, with roughly 80% as singletons. Material for sequencing was peripheral blood. This chain joins TRBV3-1 (or the pseudogene TRBV3-2) and TRBJ1-6; D is perhaps TRBD1 (6 bases). The origin of this receptor is a woman of 80 years or more with acute or convalescent COVID-19. The CDR3 loop is CASSKGDIGGTYNSPLHF. CDR3 nucleotides: TGTGCCAGCAGCAAAGGGGACATCGGAGGCACCTATAATTCACCCCTCCACTTT.